This T cell receptor (beta chain) was documented in a study of OX40 agonist ivuxolimab in advanced cancers. Across the study: Ivuxolimab, an antibody that agonizes OX40 (CD134), was administered to the patients.

Profiled with immunoSEQ multiplex PCR; TCRdb holds only in-frame clones, not every one. Among approximately 50,000 clones listed, 85% to 95% were seen once. V was clipped by 5 bases and J by 6 bases; unmatched bases: 9. The germline CDR1 and CDR2 sequences are LNHDA and SQIVND (reference sequence). The CDR3 has 15 amino acids. Study-level points and caveats: Expanded clones were, on average, more numerous among CD8+ T cells than CD4+.

Peripheral blood came from all dose cohorts at three timepoints. Regarding this clone: Its antigen is undetermined.

Material: CD4+ or CD8+ T cells sorted from blood, obtained in a trial of the OX40 agonist ivuxolimab. The chain combines TRBV19 with TRBJ2-1, with TRBD1 matching 8 bases. This receptor was taken from an adult with an advanced solid tumor such as melanoma, head and neck, liver or kidney cancer. CDR3 bases: TGTGCCAGTAGTCGGCCGGGACAGGAGTTCAATGAGCAGTTCTTC. This encodes CASSRPGQEFNEQFF.